Listed here are 20 T cell receptor beta chains from one sample, sequenced in a study of control samples from healthy donors and cancer patients. The data were produced by immunoSEQ multiplex PCR, yet TCRdb's version contains in-frame clones alone and is incomplete. The sample comprises fewer than 95,000 clones, 86% of which are singletons, and roughly 1.2% rests with the top ten. Sequencing was done on a sample of blood. All receptors come from a woman aged 50 to 65 in good health.

This clone was recorded a few times. The chain carries TRBV5-1 and TRBJ1-3; D is unresolved. The CDR3 is 14 amino acids. With 2 bases removed from V and 2 bases from J, the gap between germline ends came to 8 bases. Per the germline V gene, CDR1 is SGHRS and CDR2 is YFSETQ. DNA for the CDR3: TGCGCCAGCAGCTTTGGGAATACTGGAAACACCATATATTTT. Protein: CASSFGNTGNTIYF.

The J gene is TRBJ2-3, the V gene TRBV13; TRBD2 matches at 8 bases. CDR1 and CDR2 (germline): PRHDT, FYEKMQ (reference sequence). The CDR3 spans 15 residues. J was trimmed by 4 bases and V by 4 bases; bases with no gene match: 7. CDR3 nucleotide sequence: TGTGCCAGCAGCTCCAGTTCCGGGGGGGCAGATACGCAGTATTTT. The encoded protein is CASSSSSGGADTQYF.

The rearrangement uses TRBV6-2 or TRBV6-3 and TRBJ2-7; D tentatively fits TRBD1 or TRBD2 (6 bases each). Germline assignment: CDR1 MNHEY and CDR2 SVGEGT. The V end lost 4 bases, the J end lost 4 bases, and 11 bases lay between the germline ends. The CDR3 has 13 residues. The chain's CDR3 is CASSWGAMYEQYF. The CDR3 nucleotides read TGTGCCAGCAGTTGGGGGGCGATGTACGAGCAGTACTTC.

The rearrangement joins TRBV7-2 to TRBJ2-1, with TRBD1 identical over 10 bases. The junction had 7 bases not matched to a gene; V was cut back by 3 bases and J by 5 bases. The CDR3 contains 16 residues. The V gene's germline CDR1 is SGHTA and CDR2 FQGNSA. Here the CDR3 DNA reads TGTGCCAGCAGCTTCTCCGGGACAGGGGTTAACAATGAGCAGTTCTTC. It translates to CASSFSGTGVNNEQFF.

The rearrangement uses TRBV6-5 and TRBJ1-5; D unclear. This CDR3 comprises 15 residues. CDR1 and CDR2 (germline): MNHEY, SVGAGI. Trimming took off 6 bases at V and 0 bases at J, with 12 bases between the two ends. CDR3 sequence: CASRPYGYSNQPQHF. The CDR3, as DNA: TGTGCCAGCAGACCATATGGTTATAGCAATCAGCCCCAGCATTTT.

This chain uses TRBV7-2 with TRBJ1-2, with TRBD1 matching over 7 bases. V was clipped by 5 bases and J by 1 base; unmatched bases: 13. This CDR3 has 17 amino acids. Germline V lookup: CDR1 SGHTA, CDR2 FQGNSA. CDR3 coding DNA: TGTGCCAGCAGCACAGGGGTGGACTGGTATGGTAACTATGGCTACACCTTC. Translating it yields CASSTGVDWYGNYGYTF.

V gene TRBV4-2 combines with J gene TRBJ1-2; D not certain. The germline V gene encodes CDR1 LGHNA and CDR2 YNFKEQ. Trimming pared 4 bases from V and 5 bases from J, leaving 17 bases between. This CDR3 has 15 residues. CDR3 coding DNA: TGTGCCAGCAGCCGGGCGGGAGTTACGGATTATGGCTACACCTTC. Translating gives CASSRAGVTDYGYTF.

The chain recombines TRBV28 with TRBJ1-4; no reliable D call. Germline CDR1 is MDHEN and CDR2 is SYDVKM. The CDR3 is 12 amino acids. Deletions cut 2 bases from V and 8 bases from J, with 6 bases between. The DNA for the CDR3 is TGTGCCAGCAGTTTAAGACCCGAAAAACTGTTTTTT. As protein: CASSLRPEKLFF.

The chain combines TRBV29-1 with TRBJ2-3; D might be TRBD2 (5 bases). V was trimmed by 7 bases and J by 1 base, leaving 12 bases between them. The CDR3 is 13 residues long. The germline gives CDR1 SQVTM, CDR2 ANQGSEA. CDR3 nucleotides: TGCAGCGATTGGGCGGGTGGCACAGATACGCAGTATTTT. It specifies CSDWAGGTDTQYF.

This clone was seen more than once but under ten times. The chain has TRBV28 and TRBJ1-6; 10 positions agree with TRBD1. Trimming at V came to 1 base and at J to 7 bases, leaving 1 base not matched to a gene. The CDR3 contains 15 residues. Germline CDR1 is MDHEN and CDR2 is SYDVKM. CDR3 coding DNA: TGTGCCAGCAGTTTATTGGGACAGGGGAATTCACCCCTCCACTTT. Protein: CASSLLGQGNSPLHF.

The J gene is TRBJ2-5, the V gene TRBV7-3; D tentatively fits TRBD1 or TRBD2 (5 bases each). The CDR3 runs to 15 residues. Trimming removed 5 bases at V and 4 bases at J, with 17 bases between. Germline V CDR1 and CDR2: SGHTA, FQGTGA. The CDR3 spells CASSVEGSPRETQYF. The CDR3 DNA is TGTGCCAGCAGCGTCGAGGGGAGCCCAAGAGAGACCCAGTACTTC.

The V and J genes are TRBV19 and TRBJ2-7, with 9 positions matching TRBD2. The CDR3 is 15 amino acids. Germline V gives CDR1 LNHDA, CDR2 SQIVND (reference sequence). With V trimmed by 1 base and J by 4 bases, 5 bases remained unmatched. In DNA, the CDR3 is TGTGCCAGTAGTATAGCACTAGCGGGCCCTTACGAGCAGTACTTC. It codes for CASSIALAGPYEQYF.

The chain couples TRBV4-2 to TRBJ2-3, with a possible D match to TRBD2 (5 bases). From germline, CDR1 is LGHNA and CDR2 YNFKEQ. The CDR3 consists of 17 residues. Trimming cost V 1 base and J 4 bases, with 18 bases left between them. The CDR3 sequence is CASSQVTSRERADTQYF. DNA of the CDR3: TGTGCCAGCAGCCAAGTGACCTCAAGGGAGCGCGCAGATACGCAGTATTTT.

The CDR3 DNA follows: TGCGCCAGCAGCCACCCCCGGTCCGTTCATGGCTACACCTTC. Its translation: CASSHPRSVHGYTF. The chain combines TRBV4-1 with TRBJ1-2; D gene ambiguous. The ends were cut back, 3 bases at V and 6 bases at J, with 14 bases in the middle. The CDR3 length is 14 residues. Germline loops: CDR1 MGHRA, CDR2 YSYEKL.

V and J are TRBV4-1 and TRBJ2-2, with TRBD2 matching over 12 bases. Germline CDR1 MGHRA, CDR2 YSYEKL. There are 18 residues in the CDR3. With 6 bases clipped from V and 0 bases from J, the junction kept 8 bases outside the gene matches. The CDR3: CASRILAGGLSNTGELFF. As DNA, the CDR3 is TGCGCCAGCAGGATACTAGCGGGGGGCCTCTCGAACACCGGGGAGCTGTTTTTT.

This chain connects TRBV5-1 to TRBJ2-5, with D possibly TRBD2 on 6 matching bases. In germline, CDR1 is SGHRS, CDR2 YFSETQ. Trimming cost V 0 bases and J 5 bases, with 14 bases left between them. The CDR3 contains 15 residues. CDR3 sequence (DNA): TGCGCCAGCAGCTTGGCGGGGACTGGGGATGAGACCCAGTACTTC. It codes for CASSLAGTGDETQYF.

This sequence joins TRBV4-3 and TRBJ1-2; TRBD1 aligns across 7 bases. The germline CDR1 and CDR2 sequences are LGHNA and YSLEER. Losses at the gene ends were 0 bases for V and 1 base for J; bases not matched to a gene: 2. This CDR3 has 15 residues. In DNA form, the CDR3 reads TGCGCCAGCAGCCAAGAAGGGACAGTTAACTATGGCTACACCTTC. Its translation is CASSQEGTVNYGYTF.

This clone was detected once. The chain joins TRBV2 to TRBJ1-5; D possibly corresponds to TRBD1 (5 bases). V was clipped by 6 bases and J by 6 bases, with 15 bases between them. Looked up from germline, CDR1 is SNHLY and CDR2 is FYNNEI. The CDR3 has 14 residues. CDR3 in amino acids: CASSSGTSGQPQHF. The CDR3 nucleotides are TGTGCCAGCAGCTCAGGGACTTCGGGTCAGCCCCAGCATTTT.

V and J are TRBV7-7 and TRBJ2-5, with 11 positions matching TRBD1. Germline CDR1 reads SSHAT; CDR2 reads FNYEAQ (reference sequence). The trim removed 6 bases at V and 2 bases at J, leaving 5 bases unmatched. The length of the CDR3 is 15 residues. The CDR3 DNA reads TGTGCCAGCAGGCCCGGGACAGGGGGGCAAGAGACCCAGTACTTC. This sequence encodes CASRPGTGGQETQYF.

The V and J genes are TRBV6-5 and TRBJ2-1, with a weak D call TRBD2 (6 bases). The germline V gene encodes CDR1 MNHEY and CDR2 SVGAGI. Trimming removed 6 bases at V and 8 bases at J, with 11 bases between. The CDR3 is 12 residues long. The CDR3 sequence is CASRRDFHEQFF. The CDR3 DNA reads TGTGCCAGCAGACGGGACTTTCATGAGCAGTTCTTC.